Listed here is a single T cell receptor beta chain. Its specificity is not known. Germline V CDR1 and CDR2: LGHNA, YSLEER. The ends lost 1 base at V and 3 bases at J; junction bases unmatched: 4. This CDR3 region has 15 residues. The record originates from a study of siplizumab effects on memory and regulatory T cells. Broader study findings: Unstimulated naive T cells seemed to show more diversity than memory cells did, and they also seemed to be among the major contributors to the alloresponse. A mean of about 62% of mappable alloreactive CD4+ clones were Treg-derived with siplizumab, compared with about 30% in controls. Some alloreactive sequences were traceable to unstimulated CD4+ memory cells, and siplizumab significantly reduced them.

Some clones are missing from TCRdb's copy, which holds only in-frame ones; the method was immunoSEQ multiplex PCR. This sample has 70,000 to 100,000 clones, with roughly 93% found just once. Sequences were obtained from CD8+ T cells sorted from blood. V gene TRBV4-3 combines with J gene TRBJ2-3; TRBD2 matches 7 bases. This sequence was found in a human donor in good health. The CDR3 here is CASSQVAGATDTQYF. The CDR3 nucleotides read TGCGCCAGCAGCCAAGTGGCGGGAGCTACAGATACGCAGTATTTT.